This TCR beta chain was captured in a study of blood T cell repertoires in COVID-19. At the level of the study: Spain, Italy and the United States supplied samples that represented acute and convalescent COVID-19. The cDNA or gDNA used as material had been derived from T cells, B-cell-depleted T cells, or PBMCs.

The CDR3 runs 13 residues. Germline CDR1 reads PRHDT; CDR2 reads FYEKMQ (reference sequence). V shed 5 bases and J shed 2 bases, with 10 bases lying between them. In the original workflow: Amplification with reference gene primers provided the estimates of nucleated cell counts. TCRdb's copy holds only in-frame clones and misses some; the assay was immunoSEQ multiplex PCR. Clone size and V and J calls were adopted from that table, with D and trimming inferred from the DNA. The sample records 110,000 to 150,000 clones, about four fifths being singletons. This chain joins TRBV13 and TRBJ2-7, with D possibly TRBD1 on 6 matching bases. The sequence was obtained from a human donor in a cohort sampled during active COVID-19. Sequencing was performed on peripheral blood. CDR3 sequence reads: CASSTRGPYEQYF. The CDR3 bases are TGTGCCAGCAGCACCAGGGGCCCCTACGAGCAGTACTTC.